This TCR beta chain was sequenced in a study of T cell responses to AZD1222 COVID-19 vaccine (dated by TCRdb to the early 2020s). A note on the overall study: TCR sequencing covered roughly 230 trial participants: 200 to 220 given two doses of AZD1222 and around 26 given two doses of MenACWY control vaccine. Trial participants were enrolled into age subgroups of 18-55, 56-69 and 70-plus years, which contained 148, 28 and 57 TCR-sequenced participants, respectively. On the study overall, not on this receptor specifically: After two AZD1222 doses, both the breadth and the depth of spike-specific TCRs were significantly higher than at day 0 and than in MenACWY recipients. The 56-69-year group was small, and its depth increase did not reach significance, likely because of low power. Participants were mostly white British, with more females than males. The authors suggested clonal diversity may have been underestimated. The vaccine-associated CD4 TCRs covered the entire spike protein, and the dominant responses fell in regions 160-218 and 743-854. No day 14 peak-response samples were available, so repertoires were characterized only after the peak T cell response. Reportedly, close to half of the unique spike-specific TCRs recognized epitopes lying outside the regions that are mutated in the B.1.351 and B.1.1.7 variants. Conclusions about previously exposed vaccinees were limited because only six AZD1222 recipients were SARS-CoV-2 seropositive at baseline.

The intended sense of this specimen's time point label: about 28 days (+/-7) after the second vaccine dose. AZD1222 recipients whose second dose came at about 4 weeks and those whose second dose came at about 12 weeks were combined into one group, since spike-specific TCR depth and breadth did not differ between the two schedules. Vaccinee samples were obtained from the UK trials COV001 and COV002, which included a single-blind randomized controlled phase 2/3 trial of AZD1222 (ChAdOx1 nCoV-19) in healthy adults. Trial participant PBMC samples were collected at day 0 and day 28 after the second dose for TCRbeta chain sequencing. The CDR3, cysteine through phenylalanine, is 16 amino acids long. The only DNA kept is the CDR3, 48 bases in frame from the first base. Cut back by 4 bases and 3 bases, the V and J ends lie 17 bases apart. CDR1 MGHRA and CDR2 YSYEKL are derived from the germline V gene. The CDR3 regions of human TCRbeta chains were subjected to immunosequencing. The authors' pipeline ran thus. TCRs in the repertoires were matched against a reference library of SARS-CoV-2-specific TCRs that had been generated with the MIRA antigen-specificity platform. Breadth was defined as the fraction of unique TCRs that were SARS-CoV-2-associated. Depth was defined as the fraction of total T cells that were SARS-CoV-2-associated. Each spike-specific TCR was assigned to its reactive spike region and to a CD4 or CD8 class using the MIRA data. Log10-transformed breadth and depth values were compared by one-way ANOVA with Sidak's multiple comparisons tests. The source is immuneACCESS, and TCRdb retained only in-frame sequences with V and J called. Part of the clones is not carried over; for the studies checked, unresolved V genes explain less than half of this, and the remainder is unexplained. The V and J calls and clone size come from that table; D and trimming were worked out from the DNA. Across this sample there are 95,000 to 150,000 clones, with approximately 85% seen only once. 3.5% to 4.5% of the sample is held by the ten biggest clonotypes.

A note on this clone: Its antigen has not been determined. No per-base quality is available; no much larger clone lies one base away.

The chain employs TRBV4-1 and TRBJ2-3, and TRBD2 may be the D gene, going by 5 matching bases. This sample comprised peripheral blood, obtained 28 days after the second AZD1222 dose. The TCR sequence derives from an adult who received the AZD1222 COVID-19 vaccine. The sequence in DNA is TGCGCCAGCAGCCCCCGCGAGGGAGTAAGTACAGATACGCAGTATTTT. This translates into CASSPREGVSTDTQYF.